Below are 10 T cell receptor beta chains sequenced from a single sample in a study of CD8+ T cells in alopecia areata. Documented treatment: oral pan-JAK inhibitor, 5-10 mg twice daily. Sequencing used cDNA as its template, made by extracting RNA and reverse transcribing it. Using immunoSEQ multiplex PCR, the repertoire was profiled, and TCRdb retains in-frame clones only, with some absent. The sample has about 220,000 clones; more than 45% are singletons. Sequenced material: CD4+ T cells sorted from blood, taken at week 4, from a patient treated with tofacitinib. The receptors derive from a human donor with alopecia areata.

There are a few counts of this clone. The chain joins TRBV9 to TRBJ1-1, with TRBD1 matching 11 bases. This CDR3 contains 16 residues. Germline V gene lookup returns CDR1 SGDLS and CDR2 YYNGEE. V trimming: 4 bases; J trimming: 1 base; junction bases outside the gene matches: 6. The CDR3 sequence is CASSPGTGGRNTEAFF. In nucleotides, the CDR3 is TGTGCCAGCAGCCCAGGGACAGGGGGGCGGAACACTGAAGCTTTCTTT.

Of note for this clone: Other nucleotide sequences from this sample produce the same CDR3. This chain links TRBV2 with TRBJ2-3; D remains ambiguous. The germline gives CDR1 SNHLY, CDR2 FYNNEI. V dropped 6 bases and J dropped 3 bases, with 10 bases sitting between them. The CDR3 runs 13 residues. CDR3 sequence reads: CASRPDGTDTQYF. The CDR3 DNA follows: TGTGCCAGCAGGCCGGACGGTACAGATACGCAGTATTTT. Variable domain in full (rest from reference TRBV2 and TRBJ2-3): EPEVTQTPSHQVTQMGQEVILRCVPISNHLYFYWYRQILGQKVEFLVSFYNNEISEKSEIFDDQFSVERPDGSNFTLKIRSTKLEDSAMYFCASRPDGTDTQYFGPGTRLTVL.

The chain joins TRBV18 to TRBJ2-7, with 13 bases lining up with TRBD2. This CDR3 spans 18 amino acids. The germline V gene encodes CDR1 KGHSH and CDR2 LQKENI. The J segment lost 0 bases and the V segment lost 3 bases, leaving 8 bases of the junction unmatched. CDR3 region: CASSPWTSGGRSSYEQYF. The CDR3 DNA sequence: TGTGCCAGCTCACCCTGGACTAGCGGGGGCCGAAGCTCCTACGAGCAGTACTTC.

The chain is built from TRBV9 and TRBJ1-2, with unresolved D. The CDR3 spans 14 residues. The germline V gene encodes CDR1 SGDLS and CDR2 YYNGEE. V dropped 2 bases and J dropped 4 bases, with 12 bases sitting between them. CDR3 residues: CASSVDETSYGYTF. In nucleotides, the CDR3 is TGTGCCAGCAGCGTGGATGAGACATCCTATGGCTACACCTTC.

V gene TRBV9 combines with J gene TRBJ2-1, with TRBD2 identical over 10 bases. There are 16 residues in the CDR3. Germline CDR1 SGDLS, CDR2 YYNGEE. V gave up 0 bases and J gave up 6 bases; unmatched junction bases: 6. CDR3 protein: CASSVDVAGGLNEQFF. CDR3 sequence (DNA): TGTGCCAGCAGCGTAGATGTAGCGGGGGGTCTCAATGAGCAGTTCTTC.

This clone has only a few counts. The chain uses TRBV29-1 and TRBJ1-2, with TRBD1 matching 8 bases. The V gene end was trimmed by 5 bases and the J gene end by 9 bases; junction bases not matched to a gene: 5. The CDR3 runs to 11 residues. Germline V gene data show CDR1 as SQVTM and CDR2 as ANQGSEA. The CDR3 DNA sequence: TGCAGCGTTTTAGGACAGGGTAGCTACACCTTC. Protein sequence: CSVLGQGSYTF.

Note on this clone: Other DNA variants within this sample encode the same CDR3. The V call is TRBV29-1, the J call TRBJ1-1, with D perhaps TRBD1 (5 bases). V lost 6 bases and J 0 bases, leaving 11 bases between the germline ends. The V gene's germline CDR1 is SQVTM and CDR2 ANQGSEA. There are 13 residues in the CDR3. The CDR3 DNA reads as TGCAGCGTGGCTGGACAAATGAACACTGAAGCTTTCTTT. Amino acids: CSVAGQMNTEAFF.

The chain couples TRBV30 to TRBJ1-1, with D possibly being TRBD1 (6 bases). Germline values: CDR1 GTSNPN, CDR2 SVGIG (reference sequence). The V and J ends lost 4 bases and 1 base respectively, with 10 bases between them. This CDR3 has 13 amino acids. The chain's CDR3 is CAWTQGGNTEAFF. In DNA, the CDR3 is TGTGCCTGGACACAGGGAGGGAACACTGAAGCTTTCTTT.

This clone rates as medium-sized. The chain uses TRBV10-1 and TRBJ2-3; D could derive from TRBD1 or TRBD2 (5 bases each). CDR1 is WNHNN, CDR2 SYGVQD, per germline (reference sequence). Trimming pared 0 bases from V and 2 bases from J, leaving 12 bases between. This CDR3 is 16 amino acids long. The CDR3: CASSESGRSLTDTQYF. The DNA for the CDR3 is TGCGCCAGCAGTGAGTCGGGACGGTCGCTCACAGATACGCAGTATTTT.

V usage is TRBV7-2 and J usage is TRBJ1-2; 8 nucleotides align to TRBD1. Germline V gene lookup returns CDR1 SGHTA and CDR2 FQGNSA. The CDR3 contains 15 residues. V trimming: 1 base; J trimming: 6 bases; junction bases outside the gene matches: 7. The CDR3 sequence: CASSLEQGELDGYTF. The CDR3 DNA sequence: TGTGCCAGCAGCTTAGAACAGGGGGAATTGGATGGCTACACCTTC.